This T cell receptor (beta chain) emerged from a study of cytomegalovirus exposure and HLA in healthy donors. On the study more broadly: From donors who were HLA-typed, an early data release held 65 million to 85 million unique TCRs.

Germline CDR1 and CDR2: MNHNY and SVGAGI (reference sequence). The length of the CDR3 is 12 residues. V dropped 2 bases and J dropped 4 bases, with 5 bases sitting between them. For this clone: The antigen is undetermined.

The study ran its PCR with 60 Vbeta and 13 Jbeta primers. The protocol was immunoSEQ multiplex PCR, while the TCRdb copy is restricted to in-frame clones and leaves out a portion. The sample contains 150,000 or so clones, 70% to 80% of which appear only once. Broader study findings: Cytomegalovirus-associated status was assigned to roughly 160 TCR beta chains.

This receptor was obtained from a female donor in good health and CMV-seronegative. This chain connects TRBV6-6 to TRBJ1-2; unclear D gene. Sequenced sample: PBMCs. Written as DNA, the CDR3 is TGTGCCAGCAGTTACAACAGCTATGGCTACACCTTC. Its translation: CASSYNSYGYTF.